This TCR beta chain is from a study of T cells after yellow fever vaccination. This clonotype was seen ten or more times. Each CDR3 protein gets one entry after TCRdb re-called the 5' RACE reads with MiXCR. The sample has hundreds of thousands of distinct CDR3 sequences, about 8.7% seen once. The CDR3 runs 14 residues. With 8 bases clipped from V and 8 bases from J, the junction kept 8 bases outside the gene matches. CDR1 and CDR2 from the germline V gene are MNHNS and SASEGT. The TCR originated in a man between 18 and 35 years old who received the YFV17D yellow fever vaccine. The gene calls are TRBV6-1 and TRBJ2-1, with 11 bases matching TRBD1. The material sequenced was PBMCs, taken on the day of the first yellow fever vaccination. This chain's CDR3 is CASGGQGATDEQFF. The DNA for the CDR3 is TGTGCCAGCGGTGGACAGGGGGCAACGGATGAGCAGTTCTTC.